This T cell receptor (beta chain) was profiled in a study of graft-versus-host responses after intestinal transplantation listed by TCRdb under 2021. For context, the study as a whole: The transplants that recipients received were multivisceral, liver-intestinal, or isolated intestinal. The cohort enrolled about two dozen intestinal transplant recipients, one of whom was a retransplant, and a few patients without pretransplant specimens were excluded. Alloreactive clones were identified by sequencing pre-transplant mixed lymphocyte reaction products and comparing them with unstimulated pre-transplant donor and recipient T cells. A peak of at least 4% donor T cells among recipient peripheral blood mononuclear cells was the definition used for donor T cell macrochimerism. Samples from a few later patients were sequenced in-house on an Illumina MiSeq with MiXCR processing rather than by the commercial service. Every recipient was given anti-thymocyte globulin induction, then maintenance tacrolimus and steroids for two to three years. Bulk TCR-beta CDR3 sequencing was used to track graft-versus-host and host-versus-graft alloreactive T cell clones in the graft, circulation and bone marrow after intestinal transplantation. Overall study results and their limits: Peak levels of circulating GvH clones were associated with declines in HvG clones early after transplant. Patients with donor T cell macrochimerism had high GvH to HvG T cell clonal ratios in their allografts. Conclusions were limited by the relatively low number and heterogeneity of intestinal transplant patients. GvH clones were detected in recipient bone marrow, and some of these GvH clones were observed earlier in ileal mucosa or blood, consistent with an intestinal mucosal origin.

With respect to this clone: The antigen it binds to is not known. No much larger clonotype is one base removed from it; base qualities were not supplied.

The time point label, as the study defines it: cells obtained before transplantation from donor or recipient. CD3+CD4+ and CD3+CD8+ populations were FACS-sorted from unstimulated pre-transplant donor and recipient cells taken from spleen or lymph nodes. The method behind the library was the immunoSEQ multiplex PCR assay. For most patients, genomic DNA was isolated with the Qiagen DNeasy Blood and Tissue Kit and sent frozen to Adaptive Biotechnologies for TCR sequencing. For most patients, high-throughput TCR-beta CDR3 sequencing of genomic DNA was performed by Adaptive Biotechnologies. Processing in the source paper ran as follows. TCR sequencing data were retrieved from Adaptive's ImmunoSEQ software for roughly 17 patients, whereas a few other patients were processed with MiXCR and VDJtools. To correct CD4 versus CD8 sorting errors, sequences present in both subsets at a frequency ratio below 5:1 were removed. Because the origin of CDR3 nucleotide sequences shared between donor and recipient could not be assigned, those sequences were removed. At least 2-fold expansion over unstimulated cells and a minimum CFSE-low frequency of 0.002% (template counts) or 0.001% (read counts) were required for clones to be classified as alloreactive. Clones were considered mappable if detected in sequenced pre-transplant spleen, lymph node, or MLR CFSE-low populations of the donor or recipient. Cumulative frequency of alloreactive clones was calculated as a percentage of all sequences weighted by copy number. Not all clones reach the TCRdb copy of this immuneACCESS table, which keeps in-frame sequences only. Checked studies attribute under half of the gap to unresolved V genes and leave the rest unexplained. Clonal size and the V and J genes are those of that table, whereas D and trimming came from the DNA. A total of 100,000 to 130,000 clones appear in this sample, 87% of them only once. The ten biggest clones cover around 0.7% of the sample.

Between the V and J ends, shortened by 4 bases and 2 bases respectively, the junction contains 15 bases. From a lookup of the germline V gene, CDR1 and CDR2 are KGHSH and LQKENI. The cysteine opens and the phenylalanine closes a CDR3 of 17 amino acids. This entry keeps only the CDR3 DNA: 51 bases, framed from base 1. The TCR was taken from a human donor who was the organ donor for an intestinal transplant. The input for sequencing was unstimulated CD4+ T cells sorted from spleen or lymph node cells, taken before transplant. In this chain, TRBV18 is recombined with TRBJ2-6; the D assignment is uncertain and may be TRBD1 or TRBD2, with 7 bases supporting each. The CDR3 amino acid sequence is: CASSRETGRAGANVLTF. The nucleotides read TGTGCCAGCTCACGAGAGACAGGGAGGGCTGGGGCCAACGTCCTGACTTTC.